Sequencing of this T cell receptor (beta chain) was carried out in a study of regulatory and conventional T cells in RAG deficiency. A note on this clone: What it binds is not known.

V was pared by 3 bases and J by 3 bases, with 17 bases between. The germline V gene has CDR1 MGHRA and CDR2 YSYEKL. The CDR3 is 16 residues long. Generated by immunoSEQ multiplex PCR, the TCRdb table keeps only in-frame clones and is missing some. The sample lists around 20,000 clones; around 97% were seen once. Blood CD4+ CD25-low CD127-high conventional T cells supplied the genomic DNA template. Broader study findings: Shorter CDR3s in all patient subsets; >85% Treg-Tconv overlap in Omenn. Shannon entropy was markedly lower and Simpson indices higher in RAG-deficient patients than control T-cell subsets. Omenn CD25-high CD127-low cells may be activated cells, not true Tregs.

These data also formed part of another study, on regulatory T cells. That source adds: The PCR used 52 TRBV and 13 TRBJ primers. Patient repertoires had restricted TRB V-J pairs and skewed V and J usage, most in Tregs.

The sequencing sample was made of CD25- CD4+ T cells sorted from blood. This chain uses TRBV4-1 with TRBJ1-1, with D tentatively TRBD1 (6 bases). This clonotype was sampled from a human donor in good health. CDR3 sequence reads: CASSQTSNGGHTEAFF. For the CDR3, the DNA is TGCGCCAGCAGCCAGACTTCGAACGGGGGGCACACTGAAGCTTTCTTT.